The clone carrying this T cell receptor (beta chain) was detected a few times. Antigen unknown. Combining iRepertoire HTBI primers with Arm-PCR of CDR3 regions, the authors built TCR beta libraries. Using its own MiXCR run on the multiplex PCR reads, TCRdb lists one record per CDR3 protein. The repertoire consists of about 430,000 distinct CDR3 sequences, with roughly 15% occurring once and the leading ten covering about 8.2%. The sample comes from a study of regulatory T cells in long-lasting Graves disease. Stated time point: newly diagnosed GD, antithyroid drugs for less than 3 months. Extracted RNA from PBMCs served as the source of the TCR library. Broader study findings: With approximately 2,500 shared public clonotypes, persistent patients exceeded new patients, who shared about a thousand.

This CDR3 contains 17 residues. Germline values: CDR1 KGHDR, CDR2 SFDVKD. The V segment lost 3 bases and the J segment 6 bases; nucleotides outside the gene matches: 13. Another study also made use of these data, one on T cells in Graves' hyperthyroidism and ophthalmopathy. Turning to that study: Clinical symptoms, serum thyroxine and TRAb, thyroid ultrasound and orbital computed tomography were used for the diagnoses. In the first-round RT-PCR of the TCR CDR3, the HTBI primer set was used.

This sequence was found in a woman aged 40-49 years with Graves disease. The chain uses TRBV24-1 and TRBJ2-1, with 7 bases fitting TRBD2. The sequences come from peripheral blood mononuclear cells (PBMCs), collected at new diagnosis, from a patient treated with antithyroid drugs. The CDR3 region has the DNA TGTGCCACCAGTGATCTACCTCACTCCCTAGCGGCCAATGAGCAGTTCTTC. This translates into CATSDLPHSLAANEQFF.